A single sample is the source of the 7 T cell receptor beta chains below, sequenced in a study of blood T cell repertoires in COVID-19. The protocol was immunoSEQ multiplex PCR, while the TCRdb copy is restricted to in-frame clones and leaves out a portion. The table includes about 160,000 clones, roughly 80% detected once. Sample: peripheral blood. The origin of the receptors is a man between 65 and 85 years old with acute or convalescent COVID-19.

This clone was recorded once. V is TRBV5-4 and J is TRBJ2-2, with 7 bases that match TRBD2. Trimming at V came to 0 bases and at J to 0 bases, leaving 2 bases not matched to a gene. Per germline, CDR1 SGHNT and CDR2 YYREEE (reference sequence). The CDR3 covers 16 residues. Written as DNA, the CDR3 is TGTGCCAGCAGCTTGGTCCTAGCGGCGAACACCGGGGAGCTGTTTTTT. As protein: CASSLVLAANTGELFF.

CDR3 residues: CAISDWEEPQHF. DNA of the CDR3: TGTGCCATCAGTGATTGGGAGGAGCCCCAGCATTTT. The rearrangement uses TRBV10-3 and TRBJ1-5; D unresolved. V was trimmed by 3 bases and J by 8 bases, leaving 8 bases between them. The germline V gene has CDR1 ENHRY and CDR2 SYGVKD. The CDR3 runs to 12 residues.

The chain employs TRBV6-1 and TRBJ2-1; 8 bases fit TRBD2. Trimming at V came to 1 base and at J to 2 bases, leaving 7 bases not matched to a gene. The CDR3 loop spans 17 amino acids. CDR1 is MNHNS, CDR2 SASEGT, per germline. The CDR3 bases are TGTGCCAGCAGTGAAGTACCAGTAGCGGGAACCTACAATGAGCAGTTCTTC. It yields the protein CASSEVPVAGTYNEQFF.

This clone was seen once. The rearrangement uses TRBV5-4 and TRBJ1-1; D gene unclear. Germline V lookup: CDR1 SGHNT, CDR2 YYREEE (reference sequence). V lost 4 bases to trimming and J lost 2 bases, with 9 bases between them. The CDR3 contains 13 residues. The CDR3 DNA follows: TGTGCCAGCAGCGTCAGTTTAAACACTGAAGCTTTCTTT. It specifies CASSVSLNTEAFF.

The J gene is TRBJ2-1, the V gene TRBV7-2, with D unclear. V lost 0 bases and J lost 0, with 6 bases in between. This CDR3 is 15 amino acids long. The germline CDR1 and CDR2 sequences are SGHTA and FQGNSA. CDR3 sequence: CASSLARSSYNEQFF. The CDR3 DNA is TGTGCCAGCAGCTTAGCGCGGAGCTCCTACAATGAGCAGTTCTTC.

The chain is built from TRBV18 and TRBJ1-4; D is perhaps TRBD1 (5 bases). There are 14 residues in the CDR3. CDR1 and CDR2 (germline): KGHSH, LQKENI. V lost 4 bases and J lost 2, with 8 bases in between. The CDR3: CASSQGTTNEKLFF. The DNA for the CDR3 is TGTGCCAGCTCACAGGGGACTACTAATGAAAAACTGTTTTTT. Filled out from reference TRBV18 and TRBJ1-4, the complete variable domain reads NAGVMQNPRHLVRRRGQEARLRCSPMKGHSHVYWYRQLPEEGLKFMVYLQKENIIDESGMPKERFSAEFPKEGPSILRIQQVVRGDSAAYFCASSQGTTNEKLFFGSGTQLSVL.

CDR3 sequence reads: CASSVVDRPRATEAFF. CDR3 bases: TGTGCCAGCAGCGTAGTAGACAGGCCGAGGGCCACTGAAGCTTTCTTT. The J gene is TRBJ1-1, the V gene TRBV9, with a tentative D call TRBD1 (6 bases). CDR3 size: 16 residues. Germline V lookup: CDR1 SGDLS, CDR2 YYNGEE. Trimming left V 0 bases short and J 4 bases short, with 16 bases between. Using reference TRBV9 and TRBJ1-1 for the parts outside the CDR3, the full variable domain is DSGVTQTPKHLITATGQRVTLRCSPRSGDLSVYWYQQSLDQGLQFLIQYYNGEERAKGNILERFSAQQFPDLHSELNLSSLELGDSALYFCASSVVDRPRATEAFFGQGTRLTVV.